The table lists the clone carrying this T cell receptor (beta chain) with many counts. The antigen is unknown. This record comes from a study of human T cells and chemical hapten exposure. Study results and limitations: DPC sensitization did not alter TCRs above 1 in 1000 frequency.

TCRdb re-called the RACE reads through MiXCR, storing one row per CDR3 protein. The sample holds approximately 350,000 distinct CDR3 sequences, roughly 6.9% seen once. Time point given: patch test 1, 2 weeks after DPC sensitization. Documented treatment: therapeutic diphenylcyclopropenone sensitization with weekly scalp DPC. Blood was drawn before each patch test was applied. Sample: whole blood, taken in connection with sensitization to the hapten diphenylcyclopropenone (DPC). This receptor was obtained from a young woman with alopecia areata. Some clones in this sample may be carry-over from other donors' samples.

DNA for the CDR3: TGTGCCAGCAGCCCGGGACTAGCACCTAATGAGCAGTTCTTC. It codes for CASSPGLAPNEQFF. The chain links TRBV5-6 to TRBJ2-1, with 9 bases identical to TRBD2. J gave up 7 bases and V 4 bases, and 6 bases lay outside the gene matches. From germline, CDR1 is SGHDT and CDR2 YYEEEE. This CDR3 has 14 amino acids.